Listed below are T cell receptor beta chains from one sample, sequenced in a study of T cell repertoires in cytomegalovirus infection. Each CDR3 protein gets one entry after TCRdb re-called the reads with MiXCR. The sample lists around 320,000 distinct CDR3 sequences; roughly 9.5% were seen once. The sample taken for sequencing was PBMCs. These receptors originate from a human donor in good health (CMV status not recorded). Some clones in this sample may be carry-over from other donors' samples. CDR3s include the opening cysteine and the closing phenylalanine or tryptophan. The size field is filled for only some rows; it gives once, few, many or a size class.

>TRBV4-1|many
CASSQDFGQRETQYF
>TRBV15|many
CATSLDRAIYNEQFF
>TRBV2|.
CATGGQGNEQYF
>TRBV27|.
CASSPLKGLAGGPDEQYF
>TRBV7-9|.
CASSPTTGTIEQYF
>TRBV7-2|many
CASSRVVTDTQYF
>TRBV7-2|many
CASRQTRQGGAEAFF
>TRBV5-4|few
CASSSGEPSPLHF
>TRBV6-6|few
CASSYRPSGRYLTDTQYF
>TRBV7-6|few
CASSLGGLAGAKRETQYF
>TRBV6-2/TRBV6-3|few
CASSLSGGNNEQFF
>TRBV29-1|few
CSSPGQGAHGEQFF
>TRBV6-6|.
CASSVVSSEAFF
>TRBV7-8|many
CATPGQGWTGELFF
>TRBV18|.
CASSPLGGRDEKLFF
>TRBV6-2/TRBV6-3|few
CASSRGLAGGPPHEQYF
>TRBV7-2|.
CASSLEGTGAATDTQYF
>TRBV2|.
CASRPPGGVWEKLFF
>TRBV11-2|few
CASSLGGYAGELFF
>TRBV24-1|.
CATGPRTGGSLSSTGELFF
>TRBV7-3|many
CASSGAEHNEQFF
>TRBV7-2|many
CASSSTRSGIASTDTQYF
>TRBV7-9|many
CASSSGQSNTGELFF
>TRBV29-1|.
CSVWGGSTDTQYF
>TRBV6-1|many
CASTHRGAFTDTQYF
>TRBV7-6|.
CASSLARVTQYF
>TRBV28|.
CASSSGGGPLLGNTIYF
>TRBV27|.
CASSLYTVGPNTEAFF
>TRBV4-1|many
CASSQEPGLAVRELFF
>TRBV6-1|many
CATQAGGLSNQPQHF
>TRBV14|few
CASSQVGGLRDNEQFF
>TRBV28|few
CASSSPTGGGEQYF